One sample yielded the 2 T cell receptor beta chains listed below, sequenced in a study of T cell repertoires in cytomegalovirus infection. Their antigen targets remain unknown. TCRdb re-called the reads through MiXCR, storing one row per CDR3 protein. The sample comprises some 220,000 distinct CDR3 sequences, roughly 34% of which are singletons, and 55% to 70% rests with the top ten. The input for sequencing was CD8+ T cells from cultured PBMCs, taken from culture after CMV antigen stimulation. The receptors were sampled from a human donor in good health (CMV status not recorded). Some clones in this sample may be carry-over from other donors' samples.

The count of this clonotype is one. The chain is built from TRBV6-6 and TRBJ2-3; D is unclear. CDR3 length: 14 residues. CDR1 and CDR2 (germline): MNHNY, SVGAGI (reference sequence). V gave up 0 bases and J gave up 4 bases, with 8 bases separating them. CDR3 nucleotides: TGTGCCAGCAGTTACTCAGTAGAACCAGATACGCAGTATTTT. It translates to CASSYSVEPDTQYF.

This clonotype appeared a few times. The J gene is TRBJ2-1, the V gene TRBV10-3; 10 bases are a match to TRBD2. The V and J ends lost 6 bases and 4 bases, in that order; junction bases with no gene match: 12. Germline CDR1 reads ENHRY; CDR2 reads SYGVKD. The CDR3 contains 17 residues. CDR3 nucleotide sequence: TGTGCCATCAGGCACGGTGAGCTAGCGGGAGTGTACAATGAGCAGTTCTTC. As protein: CAIRHGELAGVYNEQFF.